What follows are 30 T cell receptor beta chains derived from one specimen sequenced in a study of cytomegalovirus exposure and HLA in healthy donors. Sequenced by immunoSEQ multiplex PCR; TCRdb stores in-frame clones only, minus some. The data contain roughly 150,000 clones, about 88% of them singletons. Material: PBMCs. The receptors stem from a woman between 18 and 29 years old in good health and CMV-seropositive.

The V call is TRBV11-1, the J call TRBJ2-1; TRBD2 aligns across 11 bases. The CDR3 loop spans 16 amino acids. The J segment lost 4 bases and the V segment lost 8 bases, leaving 10 bases of the junction unmatched. The germline V gene has CDR1 SGHAT and CDR2 FQDESV (reference sequence). This chain's CDR3 is CASALLGTSGYNEQFF. The CDR3 DNA sequence: TGTGCCAGCGCCTTGCTCGGGACTAGCGGTTACAATGAGCAGTTCTTC. The full variable domain, with the rest looked up from reference TRBV11-1 and TRBJ2-1, is EAEVAQSPRYKITEKSQAVAFWCDPISGHATLYWYRQILGQGPELLVQFQDESVVDDSQLPKDRFSAERLKGVDSTLKIQPAELGDSAMYLCASALLGTSGYNEQFFGPGTRLTVL.

The genes are TRBV6-4 and TRBJ2-3; no clear D gene. Trimming took off 3 bases at V and 4 bases at J, with 11 bases between the two ends. The V gene's germline CDR1 is MRHNA and CDR2 SNTAGT. The CDR3 sequence is 14 residues long. The chain's CDR3 is CASSEDQEADTQYF. Written as DNA, the CDR3 is TGTGCCAGCAGTGAGGATCAGGAAGCAGATACGCAGTATTTT.

The rearrangement uses TRBV7-9 and TRBJ2-3, with 10 bases lining up with TRBD2. Germline V gives CDR1 SEHNR, CDR2 FQNEAQ (reference sequence). Unmatched junction bases numbered 8, after V lost 2 bases and J lost 0 bases. The CDR3 sequence is 18 residues long. CDR3 sequence: CASSLTRRTSGSTDTQYF. CDR3 sequence (DNA): TGTGCCAGCAGCTTAACACGTCGGACTAGCGGAAGCACAGATACGCAGTATTTT. Full variable domain (remainder filled in from reference TRBV7-9 and TRBJ2-3): DTGVSQNPRHKITKRGQNVTFRCDPISEHNRLYWYRQTLGQGPEFLTYFQNEAQLEKSRLLSDRFSAERPKGSFSTLEIQRTEQGDSAMYLCASSLTRRTSGSTDTQYFGPGTRLTVL.

This clone appeared a single time. The V call is TRBV2, the J call TRBJ2-3, with D possibly matching TRBD1 (6 bases). Looked up from germline, CDR1 is SNHLY and CDR2 is FYNNEI. Trimming shortened V by 6 bases and J by 3 bases, and 10 bases separated the two germline ends. This CDR3 contains 13 residues. CDR3 amino acids: CASRQGETDTQYF. The CDR3 DNA follows: TGTGCCAGCAGACAGGGTGAGACAGATACGCAGTATTTT.

This sequence joins TRBV30 and TRBJ2-3; 8 bases fit TRBD1. The CDR3 has 15 residues. The J segment lost 0 bases and the V segment lost 1 base, leaving 3 bases of the junction unmatched. Looked up from germline, CDR1 is GTSNPN and CDR2 is SVGIG (reference sequence). The CDR3 is CAWSGTGSSTDTQYF. The CDR3 DNA follows: TGTGCCTGGAGTGGGACAGGGTCTAGCACAGATACGCAGTATTTT.

V gene TRBV11-3 combines with J gene TRBJ2-1; 10 bases agree with TRBD2. CDR3 length: 15 amino acids. With 5 bases clipped from V and 10 bases from J, the junction kept 11 bases outside the gene matches. The germline V gene encodes CDR1 SGHNT and CDR2 YENEEA. The CDR3 spells CASSPAASGSGEQFF. The CDR3 region has the DNA TGTGCCAGCAGCCCGGCGGCTAGCGGGAGCGGAGAGCAGTTCTTC.

The chain combines TRBV13 with TRBJ2-3, with a possible D match to TRBD2 (6 bases). V was clipped by 8 bases and J by 0 bases, with 18 bases between them. Germline CDR1 is PRHDT and CDR2 is FYEKMQ (reference sequence). CDR3 length: 16 amino acids. In DNA form, the CDR3 reads TGTGCCAGCGGATTGCAAACTAGCCGTAGCACAGATACGCAGTATTTT. Encoded protein: CASGLQTSRSTDTQYF.

V and J are TRBV5-5 and TRBJ2-5, with 8 bases fitting TRBD1. This CDR3 region has 16 residues. Germline values: CDR1 SGHKS, CDR2 YYEKEE (reference sequence). The V and J ends lost 0 bases and 5 bases, in that order; junction bases with no gene match: 9. CDR3 residues: CASSLVPGGSIETQYF. Written as DNA, the CDR3 is TGTGCCAGCAGCTTGGTGCCAGGGGGCTCGATTGAGACCCAGTACTTC.

V usage is TRBV18 and J usage is TRBJ2-1; 10 positions agree with TRBD2. The trim removed 3 bases at V and 6 bases at J, leaving 2 bases unmatched. The CDR3 loop spans 14 amino acids. Per the germline V gene, CDR1 is KGHSH and CDR2 is LQKENI. This CDR3 is CASSPKREGNEQFF. For the CDR3, the DNA is TGTGCCAGCTCACCGAAGCGGGAGGGCAATGAGCAGTTCTTC.

The rearrangement links TRBV11-1 to TRBJ2-7, with 7 nucleotides matching TRBD1. V was pared by 4 bases and J by 2 bases, with 14 bases of the junction left unmatched. The germline V gene has CDR1 SGHAT and CDR2 FQDESV (reference sequence). This CDR3 comprises 17 residues. This CDR3 is CASSSQTGTAYTYEQYF. The CDR3 DNA is TGTGCCAGCAGCTCCCAGACCGGGACAGCCTACACCTACGAGCAGTACTTC.

This chain joins TRBV11-2 and TRBJ2-3; D perhaps matches TRBD2 (6 bases). The CDR3 runs 13 residues. V was cut by 11 bases and J by 6 bases, with 18 bases left in between. Looked up from germline, CDR1 is SGHAT and CDR2 is FQNNGV. Written as DNA, the CDR3 is TGTGCCGGATCCCCGGGAGTTGCGGATACGCAGTATTTT. Protein product: CAGSPGVADTQYF.

J is TRBJ1-1 and V is TRBV7-2; tentative D call: TRBD1 (6 bases). Between the trimmed V and J ends, which lost 3 bases and 1 base, there was a span of 9 bases. Germline V gives CDR1 SGHTA, CDR2 FQGNSA. The CDR3 spans 14 residues. The CDR3 DNA sequence: TGTGCCAGCAGCTTGTACAGGGAGAACACTGAAGCTTTCTTT. The encoded protein is CASSLYRENTEAFF.

The chain uses TRBV21-1 and TRBJ2-7; the DNA was not compared with TRBD2, the D call given in the table. TRBV21-1 is noted as a pseudogene. This CDR3 has 11 amino acids. CDR3 coding DNA: TGTGGCGGGAGTGGCTTTGGAGAGCAGTACTTC. This codes for CGGSGFGEQYF.

The chain is built from TRBV28 and TRBJ1-5; D is uncertain. Germline values: CDR1 MDHEN, CDR2 SYDVKM. Trimming took off 8 bases at V and 2 bases at J, with 16 bases between the two ends. CDR3 length: 15 residues. In DNA form, the CDR3 reads TGTGCCAGCTCACGTCAGAGGGTTCGCAATCAGCCCCAGCATTTT. It encodes CASSRQRVRNQPQHF. The full variable domain, completed using reference TRBV28 and TRBJ1-5, is DVKVTQSSRYLVKRTGEKVFLECVQDMDHENMFWYRQDPGLGLRLIYFSYDVKMKEKGDIPEGYSVSREKKERFSLILESASTNQTSMYLCASSRQRVRNQPQHFGDGTRLSIL.

The rearrangement links TRBV7-2 to TRBJ2-3; 8 positions match TRBD2. V trimming: 2 bases; J trimming: 2 bases; junction bases outside the gene matches: 15. In germline, CDR1 is SGHTA, CDR2 FQGNSA. The CDR3 spans 19 residues. CDR3 in DNA: TGTGCCAGCAGCTTAAGTGATGCGGGGCTAGCGGGCCCCACAGATACGCAGTATTTT. As protein: CASSLSDAGLAGPTDTQYF.

The chain couples TRBV2 to TRBJ2-1, with 9 bases identical to TRBD2. CDR3 length equals 16 residues. Germline-derived CDR1 and CDR2 are SNHLY and FYNNEI. V was clipped by 5 bases and J by 7 bases; unmatched bases: 12. The CDR3 bases are TGTGCCAGCAGTCAAAGGGGGCGGGAGGGCCGGAATGAGCAGTTCTTC. The encoded protein is CASSQRGREGRNEQFF.

This clone appeared once. The chain carries TRBV30 and TRBJ2-7; tentative D call: TRBD2 (6 bases). Trimming removed 2 bases from V and 4 bases from J, with 15 bases in between. The CDR3 runs 14 residues. From germline, CDR1 is GTSNPN and CDR2 SVGIG (reference sequence). This CDR3 is CAWSPGPSAYEQYF. For the CDR3, the DNA is TGTGCCTGGAGTCCGGGACCTAGCGCGTACGAGCAGTACTTC.

The chain joins TRBV5-6 to TRBJ1-1, with D possibly being TRBD1 (6 bases). The V gene's germline CDR1 is SGHDT and CDR2 YYEEEE. There are 14 residues in the CDR3. V lost 5 bases, J lost 2 bases, and 13 bases lay in between. The CDR3 sequence is CASSYTGFNTEAFF. The CDR3 bases are TGTGCCAGCAGTTACACAGGGTTCAACACTGAAGCTTTCTTT.

The chain has TRBV7-8 and TRBJ1-1; D unresolved. The germline V gene has CDR1 SGHVS and CDR2 FQNEAQ. The CDR3 loop spans 13 amino acids. Trimming took off 2 bases at V and 7 bases at J, with 11 bases between the two ends. Written as DNA, the CDR3 is TGTGCCAGCAGCTTACCGGGTTCAATTGAAGCTTTCTTT. It specifies CASSLPGSIEAFF.

This clone was picked up one time. This chain connects TRBV5-4 to TRBJ2-2, with D perhaps matching TRBD2 (6 bases). Trimming cost V 4 bases and J 5 bases, with 12 bases left between them. The CDR3 has 14 amino acids. Germline V lookup: CDR1 SGHNT, CDR2 YYREEE (reference sequence). CDR3 sequence (DNA): TGTGCCAGCAGCATCGTGGAGGGGACCGGGGAGCTGTTTTTT. Its protein is CASSIVEGTGELFF.

This chain joins TRBV15 and TRBJ2-7; D is ambiguous. V dropped 0 bases and J dropped 6 bases, with 9 bases sitting between them. CDR3 size: 13 residues. CDR1 is LNHNV and CDR2 is YYDKDF in the germline V gene (reference sequence). CDR3: CATSREPQAEQYF. The DNA for the CDR3 is TGTGCCACCAGCAGAGAACCGCAGGCCGAGCAGTACTTC.

The chain employs TRBV6-1 and TRBJ2-1; 8 bases match TRBD2. The CDR3 is 15 residues long. The V gene's germline CDR1 is MNHNS and CDR2 SASEGT. Unmatched junction bases numbered 6, after V lost 6 bases and J lost 2 bases. The CDR3 DNA follows: TGTGCCAGCAGCCGTAGCGGGACCGCCTACAATGAGCAGTTCTTC. Translating gives CASSRSGTAYNEQFF.

J is TRBJ1-5 and V is TRBV7-2; a weak D match, TRBD1 (6 bases). Trimming shortened V by 5 bases and J by 1 base, and 9 bases separated the two germline ends. Looked up from germline, CDR1 is SGHTA and CDR2 is FQGNSA. CDR3 size: 14 residues. CDR3 bases: TGTGCCAGCAGCCAGGACAGCAGCAATCAGCCCCAGCATTTT. Protein sequence: CASSQDSSNQPQHF.

The V call is TRBV7-9, the J call TRBJ2-7; D is perhaps TRBD1 (6 bases). Germline assignment: CDR1 SEHNR and CDR2 FQNEAQ (reference sequence). Trimming removed 6 bases from V and 1 base from J, with 10 bases in between. This CDR3 has 13 residues. CDR3 amino acids: CASRVTGSYEQYF. In nucleotides, the CDR3 is TGTGCCAGCAGGGTTACAGGGTCCTACGAGCAGTACTTC. Full variable domain (remainder filled in from reference TRBV7-9 and TRBJ2-7): DTGVSQNPRHKITKRGQNVTFRCDPISEHNRLYWYRQTLGQGPEFLTYFQNEAQLEKSRLLSDRFSAERPKGSFSTLEIQRTEQGDSAMYLCASRVTGSYEQYFGPGTRLTVT.

The chain is built from TRBV28 and TRBJ2-1, with 7 bases lining up with TRBD2. Germline CDR1 and CDR2: MDHEN and SYDVKM. The CDR3 loop spans 13 amino acids. V was clipped by 2 bases and J by 9 bases; unmatched bases: 4. CDR3 region: CASSLRSGTEQFF. CDR3 bases: TGTGCCAGCAGTTTAAGAAGCGGGACTGAGCAGTTCTTC.

The chain couples TRBV19 to TRBJ2-1; D is unresolved. The CDR3 covers 14 residues. CDR1 and CDR2 from the germline V gene are LNHDA and SQIVND (reference sequence). Deletions cut 7 bases from V and 3 bases from J, with 13 bases between. The CDR3 region has the DNA TGTGCCAGTAAGTGGAGTATCGGCTACAATGAGCAGTTCTTC. It yields the protein CASKWSIGYNEQFF.

The chain is built from TRBV30 and TRBJ1-4; 8 bases are a match to TRBD1. Germline assignment: CDR1 GTSNPN and CDR2 SVGIG (reference sequence). This CDR3 has 17 amino acids. Trimming at V came to 0 bases and at J to 6 bases, leaving 12 bases not matched to a gene. The CDR3 region has the DNA TGTGCCTGGAGTGTGCGACCACCCAGGGGGCAAGATGAAAAACTGTTTTTT. It yields the protein CAWSVRPPRGQDEKLFF.

This chain links TRBV27 with TRBJ1-2; 7 bases are a match to TRBD1. The CDR3 is 13 amino acids. V was pared by 6 bases and J by 4 bases, with 5 bases of the junction left unmatched. Germline V gene sequence: CDR1 MNHEY, CDR2 SMNVEV (reference sequence). DNA for the CDR3: TGTGCCAGCAGCCCGACAGGGCCCTATGGCTACACCTTC. Translating it yields CASSPTGPYGYTF.

The genes are TRBV27 and TRBJ2-1, with 15 bases fitting TRBD2. V shed 5 bases, J shed 3 bases, and the junction held 20 bases outside the gene matches. The CDR3 consists of 22 residues. CDR1 and CDR2 from the germline V gene are MNHEY and SMNVEV (reference sequence). CDR3: CASSLLRRPPGLAGGVYNEQFF. The CDR3 nucleotides read TGTGCCAGCAGTCTTTTAAGGCGCCCACCGGGACTAGCGGGAGGAGTCTACAATGAGCAGTTCTTC.

The chain carries TRBV30 and TRBJ2-1; D uncertain. V lost 0 bases and J lost 1, with 4 bases in between. From germline, CDR1 is GTSNPN and CDR2 SVGIG (reference sequence). The CDR3 totals 13 residues. The CDR3 DNA reads as TGTGCCTGGAGTGTCCTATCCTACAATGAGCAGTTCTTC. This sequence encodes CAWSVLSYNEQFF.